The clone carrying this T cell receptor (beta chain) was seen just once. This specimen belongs to a study of blood T cell repertoires in COVID-19. In the original processing: Nucleated cell number was recorded as an estimate derived from reference gene primer amplification. Assay used: immunoSEQ multiplex PCR; TCRdb lists only in-frame clones, some missing. V and J calls and clone size are copied from that table; D and trimming were computed from the DNA. The sample has approximately 70,000 clones; around nine tenths are singletons. V trimming: 5 bases; J trimming: 8 bases; junction bases outside the gene matches: 11. The length of the CDR3 is 15 residues. Looked up from germline, CDR1 is LNHDA and CDR2 is SQIVND (reference sequence).

This rearrangement joins TRBV19 to TRBJ2-1, with 8 bases fitting TRBD1. The receptor's source is a human donor in a cohort sampled during active COVID-19. Input material: peripheral blood. The CDR3, as DNA: TGTGCCAGTAGTTTATTTGGGGACAGGTGGGATGAGCAGTTCTTC. Translated: CASSLFGDRWDEQFF.